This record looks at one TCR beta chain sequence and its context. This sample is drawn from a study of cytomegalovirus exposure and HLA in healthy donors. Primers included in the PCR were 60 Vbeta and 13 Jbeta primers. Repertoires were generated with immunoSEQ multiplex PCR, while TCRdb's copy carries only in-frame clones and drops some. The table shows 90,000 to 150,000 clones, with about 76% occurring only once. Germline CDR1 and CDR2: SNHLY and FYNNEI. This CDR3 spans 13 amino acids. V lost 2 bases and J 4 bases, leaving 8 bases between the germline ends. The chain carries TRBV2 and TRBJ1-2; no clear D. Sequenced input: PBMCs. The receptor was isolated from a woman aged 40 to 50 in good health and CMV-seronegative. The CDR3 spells CASSELRVYGYTF. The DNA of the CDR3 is TGTGCCAGCAGTGAATTGCGGGTCTATGGCTACACCTTC.